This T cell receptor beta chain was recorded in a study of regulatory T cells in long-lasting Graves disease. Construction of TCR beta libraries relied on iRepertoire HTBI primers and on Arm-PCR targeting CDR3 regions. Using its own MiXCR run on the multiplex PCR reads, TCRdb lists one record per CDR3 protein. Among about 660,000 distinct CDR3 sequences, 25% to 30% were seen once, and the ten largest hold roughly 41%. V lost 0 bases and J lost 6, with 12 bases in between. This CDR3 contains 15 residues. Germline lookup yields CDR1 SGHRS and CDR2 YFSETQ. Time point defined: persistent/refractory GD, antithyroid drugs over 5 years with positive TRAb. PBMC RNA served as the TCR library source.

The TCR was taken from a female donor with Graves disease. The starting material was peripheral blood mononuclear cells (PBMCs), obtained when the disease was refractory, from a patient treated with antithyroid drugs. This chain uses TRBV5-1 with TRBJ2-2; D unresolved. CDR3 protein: CASSLGPEIAGELFF. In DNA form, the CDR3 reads TGCGCCAGCAGCTTGGGGCCAGAAATAGCCGGGGAGCTGTTTTTT.